This TCR beta chain came from a study of cytomegalovirus exposure and HLA in healthy donors. The CDR3 consists of 15 residues. Germline lookup yields CDR1 SGHDN and CDR2 FVKESK. Germline trimming cut 2 bases from V and 5 bases from J; bases unmatched to any gene: 6. Study-level findings and limits: The authors enumerated over 150 TCR beta chains as linked to cytomegalovirus. Most of the TCR beta V segments (in an earlier analysis) were productive either about 87% or about 30% of the time. Three chains tied to CMV proved CMV antigen-specific in vitro.

Vbeta (60) and Jbeta (13) primers were used in the PCR. Clones were sequenced by immunoSEQ multiplex PCR, and TCRdb holds only the in-frame ones, with some missing. Here the sample table reports approximately 110,000 clones. To note about this clone: Its specificity is unknown.

Sequencing was performed on PBMCs. This receptor was taken from a man in his thirties or forties in good health and CMV-seronegative. This chain joins TRBV14 and TRBJ2-5, with TRBD2 matching over 9 bases. The CDR3 sequence is CASSQWASGIETQYF. CDR3 DNA sequence: TGTGCCAGCAGCCAATGGGCTAGCGGGATTGAGACCCAGTACTTC.